The next 10 T cell receptor beta chains were all read from a single sample in a study of blood T cells in healthy people across ages. For the second PCR, which ran for roughly 6 to 11 cycles, a sample-barcoded 5' primer and a J-beta primer mix were used. TCRdb processed the 5' RACE reads anew with MiXCR; each CDR3 protein has one entry. The repertoire has 1.4 million or so distinct CDR3 sequences, approximately 43% of them found once; the top ten carry about 3.8%. Sequencing input: blood. The receptors come from a woman aged 18-35 years in good health.

This clonotype has at least ten counts. This chain joins TRBV29-1 and TRBJ2-7; D might be TRBD1 (5 bases). The V and J ends lost 3 bases and 3 bases respectively, with 12 bases between them. CDR3 length: 13 amino acids. Germline V gives CDR1 SQVTM, CDR2 ANQGSEA. The CDR3 DNA follows: TGCAGCGTTGAGACACAGGCGAACTACGAGCAGTACTTC. It encodes CSVETQANYEQYF.

This rearrangement joins TRBV3-1 to TRBJ2-1, with 9 bases fitting TRBD2. The J call is in doubt because the DNA end fits TRBJ2-7 better. The CDR3 consists of 15 residues. CDR1 and CDR2 (germline): LGHDT, YNNKEL (reference sequence). The CDR3 is CASSQELAGYNEQYF. DNA of the CDR3: TGTGCCAGCAGCCAAGAACTAGCGGGCTACAATGAGCAGTACTTC.

The chain uses TRBV25-1 and TRBJ1-6; TRBD1 matches 7 bases. The CDR3 loop spans 13 amino acids. J lost 7 bases, V lost 3 bases, and 0 bases had no gene match. Germline values: CDR1 MGHDK, CDR2 SYGVNS. CDR3 residues: CASSETGNSPLHF. DNA of the CDR3: TGTGCCAGCAGTGAGACAGGGAATTCACCCCTCCACTTT.

This rearrangement joins TRBV13 to TRBJ2-7; TRBD2 matches at 9 bases. J was trimmed by 4 bases and V by 1 base; bases with no gene match: 8. The CDR3 totals 16 residues. Looked up from germline, CDR1 is PRHDT and CDR2 is FYEKMQ (reference sequence). The CDR3 protein is CASSLAMAGGFYEQYF. CDR3 coding DNA: TGTGCCAGCAGCTTAGCTATGGCGGGGGGGTTTTACGAGCAGTACTTC.

This clonotype has only a few counts. The V gene is TRBV2, the J gene TRBJ2-3; 13 nucleotides align to TRBD2. CDR1 is SNHLY, CDR2 FYNNEI, per germline. V lost 6 bases and J lost 5; bases outside the gene matches: 11. CDR3 length: 17 amino acids. CDR3 loop: CASSAGTSGRAGDTQYF. In DNA form, the CDR3 reads TGTGCCAGCAGCGCTGGTACTAGCGGGAGGGCCGGAGATACGCAGTATTTT.

The gene calls are TRBV20-1 and TRBJ2-1; the D gene is possibly TRBD2 (6 bases). The assigned J gene may be wrong: the sequence end matches TRBJ2-7 better. The CDR3 is made up of 14 amino acids. The germline V gene has CDR1 DFQATT and CDR2 SNEGSKA (reference sequence). The CDR3 loop reads CSAKWEAAYNEQYF. CDR3 nucleotides: TGCAGTGCTAAGTGGGAGGCAGCCTACAATGAGCAGTACTTC.

As regards this clonotype: The germline gene is not matched at one end of the junction; a read error may be the cause. J is TRBJ1-6 and V is TRBV20-1, with a weak D call TRBD1 (5 bases). Germline V gives CDR1 DFQATT, CDR2 SNEGSKA (reference sequence). The CDR3 contains 14 residues. CDR3 DNA sequence: TGCAGTGCCAGAGCCGGGGACGGAAATTCACCCCTCCACTTT. This translates into CSARAGDGNSPLHF.

This chain joins TRBV12-3 or TRBV12-4 and TRBJ2-7, with TRBD2 matching over 8 bases. The CDR3 covers 15 residues. The V and J ends lost 2 bases and 5 bases, in that order; junction bases with no gene match: 8. In DNA form, the CDR3 reads TGTGCCAGCAGTTTAAGCGGGAGTAATGCCCACGAGCAGTACTTC. This sequence encodes CASSLSGSNAHEQYF.

This clonotype turned up a few times. V is TRBV7-8 and J is TRBJ2-1, with D unclear. Trimming left V 1 base short and J 0 bases short, with 10 bases between. Per the germline V gene, CDR1 is SGHVS and CDR2 is FQNEAQ. The length of the CDR3 is 16 residues. CDR3 nucleotides: TGTGCCAGCAGCTTAGTTGGGTACAGCTCCTACAATGAGCAGTTCTTC. This encodes CASSLVGYSSYNEQFF.

This clonotype was picked up a small number of times. This sequence joins TRBV12-3 or TRBV12-4 and TRBJ1-2; possible D gene TRBD1, 6 bases. This CDR3 is 14 amino acids long. Trimming stripped 0 bases from V and 4 bases from J, with 9 bases between. CDR3 nucleotides: TGTGCCAGCAGTTTAGCCGACAGGATCTATGGCTACACCTTC. It yields the protein CASSLADRIYGYTF.